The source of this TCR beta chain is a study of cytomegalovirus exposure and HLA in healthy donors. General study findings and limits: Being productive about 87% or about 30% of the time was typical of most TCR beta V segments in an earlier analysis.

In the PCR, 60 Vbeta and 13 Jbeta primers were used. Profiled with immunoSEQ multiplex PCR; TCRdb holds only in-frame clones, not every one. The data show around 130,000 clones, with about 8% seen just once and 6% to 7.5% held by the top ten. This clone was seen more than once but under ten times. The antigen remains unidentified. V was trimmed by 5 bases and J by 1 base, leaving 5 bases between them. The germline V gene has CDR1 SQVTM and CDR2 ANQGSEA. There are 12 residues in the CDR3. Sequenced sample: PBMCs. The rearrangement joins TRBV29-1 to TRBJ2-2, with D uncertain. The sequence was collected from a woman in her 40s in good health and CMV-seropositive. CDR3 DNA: TGCAGCGTTTACAAGAACACCGGGGAGCTGTTTTTT. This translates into CSVYKNTGELFF.